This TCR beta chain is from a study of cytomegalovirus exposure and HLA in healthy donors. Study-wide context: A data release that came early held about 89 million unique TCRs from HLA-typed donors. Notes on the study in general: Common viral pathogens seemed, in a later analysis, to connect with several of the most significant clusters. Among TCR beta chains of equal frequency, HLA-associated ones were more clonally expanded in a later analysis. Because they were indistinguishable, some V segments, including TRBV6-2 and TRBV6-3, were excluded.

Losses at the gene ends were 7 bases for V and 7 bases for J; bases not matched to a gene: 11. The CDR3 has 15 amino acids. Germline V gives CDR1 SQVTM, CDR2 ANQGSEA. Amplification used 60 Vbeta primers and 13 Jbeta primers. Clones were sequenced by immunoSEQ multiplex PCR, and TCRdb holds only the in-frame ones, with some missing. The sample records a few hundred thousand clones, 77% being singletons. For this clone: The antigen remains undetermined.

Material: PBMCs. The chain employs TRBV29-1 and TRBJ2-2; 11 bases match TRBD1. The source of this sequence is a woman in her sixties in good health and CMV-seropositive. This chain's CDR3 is CSALDRGQKSGELFF. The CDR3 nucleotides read TGCAGCGCCTTGGACAGGGGGCAGAAGAGCGGGGAGCTGTTTTTT.